The 25 T cell receptor beta chains below come from one sample, sequenced in a study of T cell repertoires and HLA-DP antigens (dated by TCRdb to between 2018 and 2020). The library was prepared using the immunoSEQ multiplex PCR assay. The source is immuneACCESS, and TCRdb retained only in-frame sequences with V and J called. Part of the clones is not carried over; for the studies checked, unresolved V genes explain less than half of this, and the remainder is unexplained. Across this sample there are about 73,000 clones, with roughly 77% seen only once. The ten largest clonotypes hold roughly 1.5% of the sample. No antigens are known for them. Sequencing was performed on CD4+ T cells from PBMCs. Every receptor here comes from a man between 60 and 70 years old in good health and CMV-seronegative.

In its sample, this clone was seen a few times. The chain couples TRBV6-5 to TRBJ1-2; TRBD1 matches at 12 bases. The V and J ends lost 5 bases and 7 bases, in that order; junction bases with no gene match: 5. CDR3 length equals 14 residues. The germline CDR1 and CDR2 sequences are MNHEY and SVGAGI. This CDR3 reads CASSRGTGGLGYTF. CDR3 nucleotides: TGTGCCAGCAGTCGCGGGACAGGGGGCCTTGGCTACACCTTC.

This clone was seen only once. The chain joins TRBV27 to TRBJ2-1, with 9 bases fitting TRBD1. CDR3 length: 14 residues. The junction had 8 bases not matched to a gene; V was cut back by 6 bases and J by 8 bases. Germline V gives CDR1 MNHEY, CDR2 SMNVEV (reference sequence). The CDR3 DNA is TGTGCCAGCAGACGGACAGGGGTTATAGATGAGCAGTTCTTC. Translation gives CASRRTGVIDEQFF.

The chain carries TRBV19 and TRBJ2-4; D assignment may be TRBD1 or TRBD2 (5 bases each). The CDR3 sequence is 16 residues long. CDR1 and CDR2 from the germline V gene are LNHDA and SQIVND (reference sequence). V dropped 5 bases and J dropped 0 bases, with 14 bases sitting between them. In DNA, the CDR3 is TGTGCCAGTAGTGACGCCGGGACGTTAGCCAAAAACATTCAGTACTTC. This encodes CASSDAGTLAKNIQYF.

The chain is built from TRBV29-1 and TRBJ2-5; no clear D gene. Germline CDR1 reads SQVTM; CDR2 reads ANQGSEA. The CDR3 totals 13 residues. The ends were cut back, 1 base at V and 2 bases at J, with 8 bases in the middle. The chain's CDR3 is CSVEGSVQETQYF. DNA of the CDR3: TGCAGCGTTGAAGGGAGCGTACAAGAGACCCAGTACTTC.

The CDR3 DNA sequence: TGTGCCAGCAGGGCAACGGGGGGGACCACAGATACGCAGTATTTT. Protein product: CASRATGGTTDTQYF. This sequence joins TRBV6-6 and TRBJ2-3, with 8 nucleotides matching TRBD2. The CDR3 runs to 15 residues. J gave up 2 bases and V 6 bases, and 7 bases lay outside the gene matches. Germline-derived CDR1 and CDR2 are MNHNY and SVGAGI (reference sequence).

The V and J genes are TRBV12-5 and TRBJ2-1; D possibly corresponds to TRBD2 (5 bases). This CDR3 is built from 13 residues. Germline V gene lookup returns CDR1 LGHNT and CDR2 FRNRAP. V lost 0 bases and J lost 8, with 8 bases in between. The CDR3 is CASGLVPSYEQFF. DNA of the CDR3: TGTGCTAGTGGTTTGGTACCTAGCTATGAGCAGTTCTTC.

This chain joins TRBV4-3 and TRBJ1-2; D unclear. The CDR3 loop spans 15 amino acids. From germline, CDR1 is LGHNA and CDR2 YSLEER. V lost 0 bases and J 2 bases, leaving 10 bases between the germline ends. The CDR3 region has the DNA TGCGCCAGCAGCCAAGAGGGGTTCGTGAACTATGGCTACACCTTC. Encoded protein: CASSQEGFVNYGYTF.

The rearrangement links TRBV5-1 to TRBJ1-5; TRBD1 matches at 7 bases. Germline CDR1 and CDR2: SGHRS and YFSETQ. V was clipped by 4 bases and J by 7 bases; unmatched bases: 11. The CDR3 extends over 15 amino acids. The CDR3 DNA is TGCGCCAGCAGCCGGAATGGACAGGTTGGGCAGCCCCAGCATTTT. It codes for CASSRNGQVGQPQHF. Full variable domain (outside the CDR3, taken from reference TRBV5-1 and TRBJ1-5): KAGVTQTPRYLIKTRGQQVTLSCSPISGHRSVSWYQQTPGQGLQFLFEYFSETQRNKGNFPGRFSGRQFSNSRSEMNVSTLELGDSALYLCASSRNGQVGQPQHFGDGTRLSIL.

In the case of this clone: Its ends do not fully match the called genes, so a read error is possible. The rearrangement links TRBV27 to TRBJ1-6; D unresolved. Germline loops: CDR1 MNHEY, CDR2 SMNVEV (reference sequence). The CDR3 covers 14 residues. In DNA form, the CDR3 reads TGTGCCAGCAGTTTGGGGTCCTTTAATTCACCCCTCCACTTT. Translated: CASSLGSFNSPLHF.

The gene calls are TRBV9 and TRBJ1-3, with D unclear. CDR3 length: 14 amino acids. The V end lost 0 bases, the J end lost 9 bases, and 13 bases lay between the germline ends. CDR1 is SGDLS, CDR2 YYNGEE, per germline. CDR3 DNA sequence: TGTGCCAGCAGCGTAGGGACGGAGTTTAGCACCATATATTTT. The encoded protein is CASSVGTEFSTIYF.

CDR3 residues: CASSISGTSGSDTQYF. The CDR3 region has the DNA TGTGCCAGTAGTATATCGGGGACGAGTGGGTCAGATACGCAGTATTTT. This chain links TRBV19 with TRBJ2-3; the D gene could be TRBD1 or TRBD2 (5 bases each). Germline V CDR1 and CDR2: LNHDA, SQIVND (reference sequence). The CDR3 consists of 16 residues. Trimming removed 2 bases at V and 4 bases at J, with 16 bases between.

This clone has only a few counts. The chain is built from TRBV7-2 and TRBJ2-2, with TRBD1 as a possible D gene (5 bases). Germline assignment: CDR1 SGHTA and CDR2 FQGNSA. Between the trimmed V and J ends, which lost 7 bases and 9 bases, there was a span of 18 bases. The CDR3 covers 14 residues. The CDR3 is CASTYQSQGRELFF. The CDR3 nucleotides read TGTGCCAGCACCTACCAGTCTCAGGGCCGGGAGCTGTTTTTT.

V gene TRBV5-6 combines with J gene TRBJ1-1; 7 nucleotides agree with TRBD1. J gave up 7 bases and V 4 bases, and 7 bases lay outside the gene matches. Germline assignment: CDR1 SGHDT and CDR2 YYEEEE. This CDR3 region has 13 residues. The CDR3 is CASSRPGTDEAFF. The DNA of the CDR3 is TGTGCCAGCAGCCGCCCCGGGACAGATGAAGCTTTCTTT.

This clone is judged medium-sized. The chain is built from TRBV28 and TRBJ1-5; D may be TRBD1 (5 bases). Germline V lookup: CDR1 MDHEN, CDR2 SYDVKM. This CDR3 contains 18 residues. V was shortened by 6 bases and J by 3 bases, with 24 bases between the two germline ends. For the CDR3, the DNA is TGTGCCAGCAGGGGTGCTGGTTTATCGGGCAGGGTCAATCAGCCCCAGCATTTT. Amino acids: CASRGAGLSGRVNQPQHF.

This sequence joins TRBV5-1 and TRBJ2-3; D is undetermined. Germline-derived CDR1 and CDR2 are SGHRS and YFSETQ. The germline V and J ends were trimmed by 6 bases and 5 bases, with 16 bases remaining between them. CDR3 length equals 14 residues. DNA of the CDR3: TGCGCCAGCACCCCGGACCAAGCCGGAGATACGCAGTATTTT. It is translated as CASTPDQAGDTQYF.

The chain combines TRBV7-2 with TRBJ1-2, with D uncertain. Germline CDR1 is SGHTA and CDR2 is FQGNSA. This CDR3 region has 13 residues. V lost 1 base, J lost 4 bases, and 7 bases lay in between. CDR3 DNA sequence: TGTGCCAGCAGCTTAGGGATCCCCTATGGCTACACCTTC. This gives the protein CASSLGIPYGYTF.

This chain connects TRBV6-1 to TRBJ1-5; D uncertain. V was clipped by 6 bases and J by 1 base, with 10 bases between them. This CDR3 spans 14 amino acids. Per the germline V gene, CDR1 is MNHNS and CDR2 is SASEGT. For the CDR3, the DNA is TGTGCCAGCAGGTGGGTCAGAAGCAATCAGCCCCAGCATTTT. It specifies CASRWVRSNQPQHF.

This clone is medium-sized within its sample. V and J are TRBV25-1 and TRBJ2-5; possible D gene TRBD2, 6 bases. Germline V gene sequence: CDR1 MGHDK, CDR2 SYGVNS. V was clipped by 3 bases and J by 5 bases, with 10 bases between them. CDR3 length: 13 amino acids. CDR3 nucleotide sequence: TGTGCCAGCAGTGATAGCGGCCGGGAGACCCAGTACTTC. Translating it yields CASSDSGRETQYF.

The chain combines TRBV7-6 with TRBJ2-5; 7 bases line up with TRBD1. Germline loops: CDR1 SGHVS, CDR2 FNYEAQ. CDR3 length: 14 residues. After removal of 2 bases from V and 4 bases from J, the junction contained 4 bases not matched to a gene. CDR3 nucleotide sequence: TGTGCCAGCAGCTTACCCCACAGGGGAGAGACCCAGTACTTC. Amino acid sequence: CASSLPHRGETQYF.

This clone showed up just once. The chain joins TRBV6-6 to TRBJ1-1, with TRBD1 matching 10 bases. There are 15 residues in the CDR3. The germline gives CDR1 MNHNY, CDR2 SVGAGI (reference sequence). V was pared by 5 bases and J by 1 base, with 4 bases of the junction left unmatched. The CDR3: CASSDWDRGNTEAFF. In DNA, the CDR3 is TGTGCCAGCAGTGATTGGGACAGGGGGAACACTGAAGCTTTCTTT.

This clone came up once. The chain recombines TRBV5-4 with TRBJ2-5, with TRBD2 matching over 14 bases. Germline CDR1 SGHNT, CDR2 YYREEE (reference sequence). The CDR3 sequence is 15 residues long. Trimming took 3 bases from V and 9 from J; bases not matched to a gene: 7. Here the CDR3 DNA reads TGTGCCAGCAGCTCGACTAGCGGGAGGGGGAAGGCCCAGTACTTC. Encoded protein: CASSSTSGRGKAQYF.

CDR3 loop: CASSSSRTDTQYF. The CDR3 DNA is TGTGCCAGCAGCTCCTCTAGGACAGATACGCAGTATTTT. The chain has TRBV7-3 and TRBJ2-3; D uncertain. Germline V lookup: CDR1 SGHTA, CDR2 FQGTGA. Between the trimmed V and J ends, which lost 4 bases and 3 bases, there was a span of 8 bases. The CDR3 consists of 13 residues.

The rearrangement uses TRBV4-1 and TRBJ2-7; 10 bases match TRBD2. Per germline, CDR1 MGHRA and CDR2 YSYEKL. This CDR3 is built from 16 residues. V shed 0 bases and J 4 bases; nucleotides not matched to a gene: 6. CDR3 coding DNA: TGCGCCAGCAGCCAAGATTGGGCTAGCGGGAGTTACGAGCAGTACTTC. This sequence encodes CASSQDWASGSYEQYF.

The CDR3 reads CASSQTTGTRGSPLHF. The CDR3 DNA reads as TGTGCCAGCAGCCAGACCACCGGGACCCGCGGTTCACCCCTCCACTTT. The rearrangement uses TRBV4-2 and TRBJ1-6, with a tentative D call TRBD1 (5 bases). The germline V and J ends were trimmed by 3 bases and 9 bases, with 18 bases remaining between them. Germline assignment: CDR1 LGHNA and CDR2 YNFKEQ. This CDR3 is 16 amino acids long.

The V call is TRBV9, the J call TRBJ1-1; D uncertain. Germline lookup yields CDR1 SGDLS and CDR2 YYNGEE. The CDR3 has 13 residues. V was shortened by 0 bases and J by 5 bases, with 8 bases between the two germline ends. The CDR3 nucleotides read TGTGCCAGCAGCGTAGGGGGAAGAACTGAAGCTTTCTTT. It translates to CASSVGGRTEAFF.